These 15 T cell receptor beta chains originate from one sample sequenced in a study of STAT5B mutations in CD4+ large granular lymphocyte leukemia. TCRdb keeps only in-frame clones here, not all; method: immunoSEQ multiplex PCR. The profile shows 20,000 to 25,000 clones, 70% to 80% of them singletons. Sequencing input: CD4+ T cells from blood buffy coats. All receptors come from a human donor in good health.

The V gene is TRBV2, the J gene TRBJ2-3, with TRBD2 matching 12 bases. With V trimmed by 6 bases and J by 4 bases, 8 bases remained unmatched. The CDR3 is 16 residues long. Germline CDR1 is SNHLY and CDR2 is FYNNEI. The CDR3 loop is CASSAMGLAGPDTQYF. In DNA form, the CDR3 reads TGTGCCAGCAGCGCGATGGGACTAGCGGGCCCAGATACGCAGTATTTT.

V gene TRBV19 combines with J gene TRBJ2-2; no definite D call. The CDR3 loop spans 12 amino acids. Trimming shortened V by 5 bases and J by 2 bases, and 3 bases separated the two germline ends. Per the germline V gene, CDR1 is LNHDA and CDR2 is SQIVND (reference sequence). The CDR3 nucleotides read TGTGCCAGTAGTCCAAACACCGGGGAGCTGTTTTTT. Translating it yields CASSPNTGELFF.

This chain connects TRBV13 to TRBJ2-7, with a weak D call TRBD1 (5 bases). The CDR3 totals 15 residues. In germline, CDR1 is PRHDT, CDR2 FYEKMQ (reference sequence). V shed 2 bases and J shed 0 bases, with 11 bases lying between them. The chain's CDR3 is CASSLLWGPSYEQYF. CDR3 nucleotides: TGTGCCAGCAGCTTATTATGGGGCCCCTCCTACGAGCAGTACTTC.

The V call is TRBV6-1, the J call TRBJ2-3; 12 nucleotides align to TRBD2. The V gene's germline CDR1 is MNHNS and CDR2 SASEGT. V gave up 8 bases and J gave up 1 base; unmatched junction bases: 4. The CDR3 loop spans 15 amino acids. The CDR3 reads CASVRLAGGTDTQYF. The CDR3 DNA reads TGTGCCAGCGTTCGACTAGCGGGGGGCACAGATACGCAGTATTTT.

The rearrangement joins TRBV5-6 to TRBJ1-2, with 12 bases fitting TRBD1. V lost 4 bases and J lost 7; bases outside the gene matches: 8. The germline V gene encodes CDR1 SGHDT and CDR2 YYEEEE. The CDR3 contains 15 residues. CDR3 residues: CASSPGTGGSFGYTF. In DNA form, the CDR3 reads TGTGCCAGCAGCCCAGGGACAGGGGGCTCGTTTGGCTACACCTTC. Variable domain in full (rest from reference TRBV5-6 and TRBJ1-2): DAGVTQSPTHLIKTRGQQVTLRCSPKSGHDTVSWYQQALGQGPQFIFQYYEEEERQRGNFPDRFSGHQFPNYSSELNVNALLLGDSALYLCASSPGTGGSFGYTFGSGTRLTVV.

The chain uses TRBV2 and TRBJ2-5; a weak D match, TRBD2 (5 bases). V was pared by 7 bases and J by 1 base, with 7 bases between. The germline V gene has CDR1 SNHLY and CDR2 FYNNEI. CDR3 size: 12 residues. CDR3 loop: CASIGLQETQYF. CDR3 DNA: TGTGCCAGCATCGGACTCCAAGAGACCCAGTACTTC.

The V gene is TRBV27, the J gene TRBJ2-5; 11 bases are shared with TRBD1. The CDR3 length is 14 residues. V lost 5 bases to trimming and J lost 5 bases; unmatched junction nucleotides: 4. CDR1 and CDR2 from the germline V gene are MNHEY and SMNVEV (reference sequence). The DNA for the CDR3 is TGTGCCAGCAGTGCCGGGACAGGGGGGGAGACCCAGTACTTC. Protein product: CASSAGTGGETQYF.

The chain carries TRBV7-9 and TRBJ2-3; D possibly corresponds to TRBD1 (6 bases). The CDR3 is 18 residues long. Per germline, CDR1 SEHNR and CDR2 FQNEAQ (reference sequence). The V end lost 6 bases, the J end lost 1 base, and 23 bases lay between the germline ends. CDR3 bases: TGTGCCAGCAGTCCAAGGGGGACCCCCTCCGAAGGCACAGATACGCAGTATTTT. It yields the protein CASSPRGTPSEGTDTQYF.

V usage is TRBV7-2 and J usage is TRBJ1-6; no firm D call. The CDR3 runs 13 residues. V shed 3 bases and J shed 7 bases, with 7 bases lying between them. The germline gives CDR1 SGHTA, CDR2 FQGNSA. CDR3 DNA sequence: TGTGCCAGCAGCTTTGGTGTAAATTCACCCCTCCACTTT. It codes for CASSFGVNSPLHF.

A note on this clone: Other DNA sequences in this sample translate to the same CDR3. The J gene is TRBJ1-1, the V gene TRBV12-5; D call uncertain. CDR3 length: 14 amino acids. Germline CDR1 and CDR2: LGHNT and FRNRAP. The V end lost 1 base, the J end lost 0 bases, and 6 bases lay between the germline ends. DNA for the CDR3: TGTGCTAGTGGTTTGGGGCAGTTGAACACTGAAGCTTTCTTT. Translating it yields CASGLGQLNTEAFF.

This clone has more than one count but fewer than ten. This chain links TRBV28 with TRBJ1-5; D unclear. The V gene lost 1 base and the J gene lost 7 bases, with 14 bases spanning the gap. The V gene's germline CDR1 is MDHEN and CDR2 SYDVKM. This CDR3 spans 15 amino acids. CDR3: CASSLYGLGSQPQHF. The CDR3 bases are TGTGCCAGCAGTTTATACGGTCTGGGTTCCCAGCCCCAGCATTTT.

The V gene is TRBV7-9, the J gene TRBJ2-1, with 11 bases aligning to TRBD2. The CDR3 is 18 residues long. CDR1 SEHNR and CDR2 FQNEAQ come from the germline V gene (reference sequence). The V segment lost 4 bases and the J segment 10 bases; nucleotides outside the gene matches: 18. Written as DNA, the CDR3 is TGTGCCAGCAGCTCCTCGGGAGGGGCTAGCGGGAGGCGGGAAGAGCAGTTCTTC. It yields the protein CASSSSGGASGRREEQFF.

This chain uses TRBV6-1 with TRBJ2-7; TRBD2 matches 11 bases. The ends lost 3 bases at V and 0 bases at J; junction bases unmatched: 1. Germline CDR1 reads MNHNS; CDR2 reads SASEGT. The CDR3 spans 15 residues. As DNA, the CDR3 is TGTGCCAGCAGTGAGCTAGCGGGAGGCTCCTACGAGCAGTACTTC. It encodes CASSELAGGSYEQYF.

The chain joins TRBV29-1 to TRBJ2-2; D is undetermined. Germline CDR1 and CDR2: SQVTM and ANQGSEA. The length of the CDR3 is 16 residues. V was trimmed by 5 bases and J by 2 bases, leaving 18 bases between them. CDR3 sequence reads: CSVSRTNRANTGELFF. DNA of the CDR3: TGCAGCGTTTCCCGCACCAACCGTGCAAACACCGGGGAGCTGTTTTTT.

The genes are TRBV4-1 and TRBJ2-3; TRBD2 is a possible D gene (7 bases). Trimming shortened V by 1 base and J by 0 bases, and 20 bases separated the two germline ends. The germline V gene encodes CDR1 MGHRA and CDR2 YSYEKL. This CDR3 is 19 amino acids long. Here the CDR3 DNA reads TGCGCCAGCAGCCAAGGGACACGGGGGCGGGAGTCTAGCACAGATACGCAGTATTTT. Translated: CASSQGTRGRESSTDTQYF.